These 10 T cell receptor beta chains were sequenced from one sample in a study of cytotoxic CD8 clonotypes in ibrutinib-treated CLL. Profiling relied on immunoSEQ multiplex PCR, and the TCRdb table lists in-frame clones only, not all of them. The data hold tens of thousands of clones, with just over 85% observed a single time. The sample consisted of PBMCs, taken before ibrutinib treatment. The receptors derive from a human donor with chronic lymphocytic leukemia.

This clone was detected only a few times. This chain uses TRBV5-1 with TRBJ2-1; 7 nucleotides match TRBD1. Trimming at V came to 3 bases and at J to 5 bases, leaving 11 bases not matched to a gene. Germline CDR1 SGHRS, CDR2 YFSETQ. The length of the CDR3 is 16 residues. CDR3: CASSYYGQGVNNEQFF. The DNA of the CDR3 is TGCGCCAGCAGCTACTATGGGCAGGGGGTCAACAATGAGCAGTTCTTC.

The rearrangement uses TRBV11-1 and TRBJ2-7; 7 bases map to TRBD2. The CDR3 loop spans 15 amino acids. In germline, CDR1 is SGHAT, CDR2 FQDESV (reference sequence). Trimming removed 4 bases from V and 3 bases from J; junction bases left unmatched: 9. CDR3 DNA: TGTGCCAGCAGCTCGGACCGGGGGAGGGGCTACGAGCAGTACTTC. Residues: CASSSDRGRGYEQYF.

The chain recombines TRBV5-4 with TRBJ2-7, with D perhaps TRBD2 (5 bases). Trimming took off 4 bases at V and 2 bases at J, with 13 bases between the two ends. CDR3 length: 14 residues. Germline V gene lookup returns CDR1 SGHNT and CDR2 YYREEE (reference sequence). As DNA, the CDR3 is TGTGCCAGCAGCCGACGGGAAAACCCCTACGAGCAGTACTTC. The encoded protein is CASSRRENPYEQYF. Drawing the rest from reference TRBV5-4 and TRBJ2-7, the complete variable domain is ETGVTQSPTHLIKTRGQQVTLRCSSQSGHNTVSWYQQALGQGPQFIFQYYREEENGRGNFPPRFSGLQFPNYSSELNVNALELDDSALYLCASSRRENPYEQYFGPGTRLTVT.

This chain links TRBV6-6 with TRBJ2-2; D not certain. The germline gives CDR1 MNHNY, CDR2 SVGAGI (reference sequence). V was shortened by 8 bases and J by 1 base, with 11 bases between the two germline ends. The length of the CDR3 is 14 residues. CDR3 residues: CASGEPENTGELFF. CDR3 DNA: TGTGCCAGCGGCGAGCCGGAGAACACCGGGGAGCTGTTTTTT.

This sequence joins TRBV7-2 and TRBJ2-2; D might be TRBD1 (6 bases). There are 16 residues in the CDR3. The V and J ends lost 4 bases and 5 bases respectively, with 17 bases between them. Germline V gene sequence: CDR1 SGHTA, CDR2 FQGNSA. CDR3 bases: TGTGCCAGCAGCTCAGTGTCAACAGGGATTACCGGGGAGCTGTTTTTT. Translation: CASSSVSTGITGELFF.

Here the CDR3 DNA reads TGCGCCAGCAGCCCAACCAGCGCGGTTAACTATGGCTACACCTTC. Protein product: CASSPTSAVNYGYTF. The V and J genes are TRBV5-1 and TRBJ1-2; D is ambiguous. Trimming removed 4 bases from V and 1 base from J, with 14 bases in between. The germline V gene encodes CDR1 SGHRS and CDR2 YFSETQ. The CDR3 length is 15 residues.

This rearrangement joins TRBV19 to TRBJ2-5; 8 bases are shared with TRBD1. J was trimmed by 4 bases and V by 5 bases; bases with no gene match: 6. The germline V gene encodes CDR1 LNHDA and CDR2 SQIVND (reference sequence). The CDR3 totals 14 residues. CDR3 bases: TGTGCCAGTAGTTTTACAGGGGGGTCAGAGACCCAGTACTTC. Translation: CASSFTGGSETQYF.

This clone was seen a single time. J is TRBJ1-5 and V is TRBV19; D gene ambiguous. There are 18 residues in the CDR3. V was clipped by 3 bases and J by 0 bases, with 18 bases between them. Germline CDR1 is LNHDA and CDR2 is SQIVND (reference sequence). In DNA form, the CDR3 reads TGTGCCAGTAGTATCGTTCAGACCTCGGACGTTAGCAATCAGCCCCAGCATTTT. Translation: CASSIVQTSDVSNQPQHF.

The rearrangement joins TRBV19 to TRBJ1-2; 9 bases fit TRBD1. The V and J ends lost 4 bases and 3 bases, in that order; junction bases with no gene match: 6. The length of the CDR3 is 15 residues. Germline CDR1 is LNHDA and CDR2 is SQIVND (reference sequence). CDR3 DNA sequence: TGTGCCAGTAGTACTCAGGGACAGGGTGACTATGGCTACACCTTC. It translates to CASSTQGQGDYGYTF.

The V and J genes are TRBV2 and TRBJ2-7, with D unresolved. Between the trimmed V and J ends, which lost 3 bases and 3 bases, there was a span of 3 bases. The CDR3 is made up of 11 amino acids. The germline V gene encodes CDR1 SNHLY and CDR2 FYNNEI. The CDR3 is CASSEHYEQYF. As DNA, the CDR3 is TGTGCCAGCAGTGAGCACTACGAGCAGTACTTC.